The 7 T cell receptor beta chains in this list originate from one sample, sequenced in a study of glioma-infiltrating T cells after dendritic cell vaccination. The assay was immunoSEQ multiplex PCR, and TCRdb's table has in-frame clones only and misses some. The sample has just under 100,000 clones, roughly 80% seen once. The time point here: after dendritic cell vaccination, including at tumor progression/relapse. This specimen consisted of blood, obtained after dendritic cell vaccination. The receptors originated from a human donor with glioblastoma.

The chain combines TRBV9 with TRBJ2-7; D is possibly TRBD1 (5 bases). The CDR3 is made up of 15 amino acids. CDR1 is SGDLS, CDR2 YYNGEE, per germline. Trimming removed 1 base at V and 6 bases at J, with 17 bases between. In DNA form, the CDR3 reads TGTGCCAGCAGCGTAAGTCAGGGCGCGGTAGGCGAGCAGTACTTC. Protein sequence: CASSVSQGAVGEQYF.

V usage is TRBV27 and J usage is TRBJ1-1, with unresolved D. V was trimmed by 3 bases and J by 1 base, leaving 9 bases between them. The CDR3 consists of 14 residues. Germline-derived CDR1 and CDR2 are MNHEY and SMNVEV (reference sequence). The CDR3, as DNA: TGTGCCAGCAGTTTGGTGGGCGCGAACACTGAAGCTTTCTTT. It encodes CASSLVGANTEAFF.

The chain recombines TRBV2 with TRBJ1-1, with a tentative D call TRBD1 (5 bases). With 4 bases removed from V and 0 bases from J, the gap between germline ends came to 18 bases. The germline V gene encodes CDR1 SNHLY and CDR2 FYNNEI. This CDR3 has 17 amino acids. The CDR3 DNA is TGTGCCAGCAGTGTGGTTCTTGGTGGGGCTATGAACACTGAAGCTTTCTTT. Residues: CASSVVLGGAMNTEAFF.

The V call is TRBV19, the J call TRBJ1-5; D gene ambiguous. The CDR3 is 15 amino acids. The V and J ends lost 1 base and 2 bases respectively, with 9 bases between them. Germline assignment: CDR1 LNHDA and CDR2 SQIVND (reference sequence). The CDR3 loop is CASSIVAEGNQPQHF. Here the CDR3 DNA reads TGTGCCAGTAGTATAGTGGCGGAAGGCAATCAGCCCCAGCATTTT.

This chain uses TRBV11-3 with TRBJ2-3; the D gene is possibly TRBD2 (5 bases). The germline CDR1 and CDR2 sequences are SGHNT and YENEEA. CDR3 size: 14 residues. V dropped 4 bases and J dropped 6 bases, with 14 bases sitting between them. CDR3 region: CASSYPPGGDTQYF. In nucleotides, the CDR3 is TGTGCCAGCAGCTATCCACCAGGCGGGGATACGCAGTATTTT.

This clone was observed once. The J gene is TRBJ2-1, the V gene TRBV5-1; 9 positions agree with TRBD2. The J segment lost 3 bases and the V segment lost 4 bases, leaving 8 bases of the junction unmatched. The CDR3 length is 16 residues. Per the germline V gene, CDR1 is SGHRS and CDR2 is YFSETQ. CDR3 sequence (DNA): TGCGCCAGCAGCCAAAATAGCGGGAGTGACTACAATGAGCAGTTCTTC. Encoded protein: CASSQNSGSDYNEQFF. Looking up the rest from reference TRBV5-1 and TRBJ2-1 gives the full variable domain: KAGVTQTPRYLIKTRGQQVTLSCSPISGHRSVSWYQQTPGQGLQFLFEYFSETQRNKGNFPGRFSGRQFSNSRSEMNVSTLELGDSALYLCASSQNSGSDYNEQFFGPGTRLTVL.

The CDR3 DNA follows: TGTGCCAGCAGCCTCGTAAGCGGGGTAGGATACGAGCAGTACTTC. Amino acids: CASSLVSGVGYEQYF. The genes are TRBV7-3 and TRBJ2-7; TRBD2 matches at 7 bases. Germline-derived CDR1 and CDR2 are SGHTA and FQGTGA. Trimming took 5 bases from V and 4 from J; bases not matched to a gene: 11. The CDR3 covers 15 residues.